Listed below are T cell receptor beta chains from one sample, sequenced in a study of blood T cell repertoires in COVID-19. Assay: immunoSEQ multiplex PCR; the TCRdb copy retains only in-frame clones and omits some. This table has some 180,000 clones, roughly 78% appearing once. The specimen was peripheral blood. These receptors came from a woman of 80 years or more with active or convalescent COVID-19. Both conserved end residues are part of each CDR3. A D gene is named only where the DNA matches it firmly. Not every row has a clone size; where given, it reads once, few, many or a size class.

size | J | V | D | DNA | CDR3
NA | TRBJ1-6 | TRBV5-1 | TRBD1 | TGCGCCAGCAGCCCCCGGACAGGGGATTCACCCCTCCACTTT | CASSPRTGDSPLHF
NA | TRBJ2-2 | TRBV19 | NA | TGTGCCAGTAGTAATGGAGACAGCCAGAACACCGGGGAGCTGTTTTTT | CASSNGDSQNTGELFF
NA | TRBJ1-2 | TRBV25-1 | TRBD1 | TGTGCCAGCAGTTGGGGACAGGGCTCTGGCTACACCTTC | CASSWGQGSGYTF
NA | TRBJ2-2 | TRBV4-2 | TRBD2 | TGTGCCAGCAGCCAAGATCCAGCGGGGGGGCTTGGGACCGGGGAGCTGTTTTTT | CASSQDPAGGLGTGELFF
NA | TRBJ2-3 | TRBV11-3 | TRBD2 | TGTGCCAGCAGCTTAGCGTATAGCGGGGTAGTTACGCAGTATTTT | CASSLAYSGVVTQYF
NA | TRBJ2-2 | TRBV12-3/TRBV12-4 | NA | TGTGCCAGCAGGCACGCCAAGAGCGGGGAGCTGTTTTTT | CASRHAKSGELFF
few | TRBJ2-7 | TRBV28 | NA | TGTGCCAGCAGTAACCATATGGCCTCCTACGAGCAGTACTTC | CASSNHMASYEQYF
NA | TRBJ1-4 | TRBV2 | NA | TGTGCCAGCAATGGGAGACCAAAACTGTTTTTT | CASNGRPKLFF
NA | TRBJ2-3 | TRBV7-2 | TRBD2 | TGTGCCAGCAGCCCTCTAGCGGGGGGCACAGATACGCAGTATTTT | CASSPLAGGTDTQYF
NA | TRBJ2-2 | TRBV5-1 | NA | TGCGCCAGCAGCGGGATGGAGGGTCCGCCCGGGGAGCTGTTTTTT | CASSGMEGPPGELFF
NA | TRBJ2-1 | TRBV5-4 | NA | TGTGCCAGCAGCTTGGCCTTCAGGATCGAGCCGGATAATGAGCAGTTCTTC | CASSLAFRIEPDNEQFF